The 5 T cell receptor beta chains given below trace back to one sample, sequenced in a study of T-cell reconstitution after alpha-beta-depleted transplantation in children. TCRbeta library construction was performed incorporating unique molecular identifiers. A single record per CDR3 protein comes from TCRdb applying MiXCR to the PCR reads. The sample contains hundreds of thousands of distinct CDR3 sequences, roughly 16% of which appear only once. The specimen was PBMCs, mostly from graft donor cells, collected 360 days after TCRalphabeta/CD19-depleted stem cell transplant. Receptors were obtained from a male patient aged 2 to 9 who had a stem cell transplant for acute lymphoblastic leukemia, so the T cells may come from the graft donor.

This clonotype was recorded at least ten times. This chain links TRBV9 with TRBJ2-5; D assignment may be TRBD1 or TRBD2 (6 bases each). V shed 2 bases and J shed 5 bases, with 10 bases lying between them. This CDR3 has 13 residues. CDR1 is SGDLS, CDR2 YYNGEE, per germline. CDR3 coding DNA: TGTGCCAGCAGCGTTACAGGGAGGGAGACCCAGTACTTC. It is translated as CASSVTGRETQYF.

This clonotype has only a few counts. The chain links TRBV7-3 to TRBJ2-1, with D tentatively TRBD1 or TRBD2 (6 bases each). Germline assignment: CDR1 SGHTA and CDR2 FQGTGA. Trimming shortened V by 2 bases and J by 13 bases, and 15 bases separated the two germline ends. CDR3 size: 13 residues. CDR3 in DNA: TGTGCCAGCAGCTTAGCGGCGAGGGGGGACCAGTTCTTC. Its protein is CASSLAARGDQFF.

This clonotype was observed at least ten times. The chain links TRBV7-8 to TRBJ2-5, with D perhaps TRBD1 or TRBD2 (5 bases each). The V gene lost 5 bases and the J gene lost 0 bases, with 16 bases spanning the gap. Germline assignment: CDR1 SGHVS and CDR2 FQNEAQ. The CDR3 has 16 amino acids. CDR3 protein: CASSPTGTMYQETQYF. In nucleotides, the CDR3 is TGTGCCAGCAGCCCTACCGGGACCATGTACCAAGAGACCCAGTACTTC. The full variable domain, in which reference TRBV7-8 and TRBJ2-5 provide the parts outside the CDR3, is GAGVSQSPRYKVAKRGQDVALRCDPISGHVSLFWYQQALGQGPEFLTYFQNEAQLDKSGLPSDRFFAERPEGSVSTLKIQRTQQEDSAVYLCASSPTGTMYQETQYFGPGTRLLVL.

The rearrangement uses TRBV29-1 and TRBJ2-6; 8 nucleotides agree with TRBD1. Trimming at V came to 5 bases and at J to 3 bases, leaving 6 bases not matched to a gene. The CDR3 totals 15 residues. Germline assignment: CDR1 SQVTM and CDR2 ANQGSEA. CDR3 in amino acids: CSVLGQGGGANVLTF. The CDR3 DNA follows: TGCAGCGTTCTCGGACAGGGCGGTGGGGCCAACGTCCTGACTTTC. Complete variable domain (other parts from reference TRBV29-1 and TRBJ2-6): SAVISQKPSRDICQRGTSLTIQCQVDSQVTMMFWYRQQPGQSLTLIATANQGSEATYESGFVIDKFPISRPNLTFSTLTVSNMSPEDSSIYLCSVLGQGGGANVLTFGAGSRLTVL.

The chain couples TRBV7-8 to TRBJ1-5, with 9 bases matching TRBD1. The CDR3 extends over 16 amino acids. Germline CDR1 SGHVS, CDR2 FQNEAQ. Unmatched junction bases numbered 9, after V lost 5 bases and J lost 4 bases. The CDR3 spells CASSPSGTGRNQPQHF. CDR3 bases: TGTGCCAGCAGCCCGAGCGGGACAGGGCGAAATCAGCCCCAGCATTTT.